This TCR beta chain was documented in a study of control samples from healthy donors and cancer patients. Per the germline V gene, CDR1 is SQVTM and CDR2 is ANQGSEA. V lost 6 bases and J lost 4; bases outside the gene matches: 6. The CDR3 contains 15 residues. Sequencing was performed with immunoSEQ multiplex PCR; in TCRdb, only in-frame clones are kept and a portion is missing. The profile shows under 75,000 clones, 90% of them singletons. The sequenced sample was PBMCs. The sequence was collected from a woman aged 50 to 65 with colorectal cancer. The chain employs TRBV29-1 and TRBJ2-1, with 13 bases fitting TRBD2. Here the CDR3 reads CSVQTSGRVYNEQFF. The CDR3 region has the DNA TGCAGCGTCCAAACTAGCGGGAGGGTTTACAATGAGCAGTTCTTC.